The sample holds many counts of the clone carrying this TCR beta chain. One end of the junction does not line up with germline, which may come from a read error. This sample is drawn from a study of T cells after yellow fever vaccination. This CDR3 has 10 amino acids. The 5'RACE template-switching step produced TCR cDNA and added a universal primer site and UMIs. TCRdb passed the 5' RACE reads through MiXCR, listing each CDR3 protein once. This sample has 150,000 to 200,000 distinct CDR3 sequences; around 10% occur once, and the top ten carry 35% to 40%. This chain connects TRBV12-3 or TRBV12-4 to TRBJ1-1, with D hard to call. The clonotype originates from a man in his late teens or twenties who received the YFV17D yellow fever vaccine. The sample consisted of CD8+ T cells sorted from PBMCs, taken 15 days after the yellow fever booster vaccination. DNA for the CDR3: TGTGCCAGCACCAACAGTGAAGCTTTCTTT. Translated, it gives CASTNSEAFF.